These 2 T cell receptor beta chains were sequenced from one sample in a study of control samples from healthy donors and cancer patients. The assay was immunoSEQ multiplex PCR, and TCRdb's table has in-frame clones only and misses some. The table lists 150,000 to 200,000 clones, around 94% of them singletons. The sample comprised blood. The source is a man aged 25 to 40 in good health.

V and J are TRBV19 and TRBJ1-5, with 7 bases aligning to TRBD1. Germline V lookup: CDR1 LNHDA, CDR2 SQIVND (reference sequence). The CDR3 totals 15 residues. V shed 6 bases, J shed 5 bases, and the junction held 10 bases outside the gene matches. This CDR3 reads CASRGLDRVDQPQHF. The DNA of the CDR3 is TGTGCCAGTAGGGGGTTAGACAGGGTGGATCAGCCCCAGCATTTT.

V usage is TRBV28 and J usage is TRBJ2-3, with 8 bases aligning to TRBD2. V lost 7 bases and J lost 8; bases outside the gene matches: 2. CDR1 is MDHEN and CDR2 is SYDVKM in the germline V gene. CDR3 length: 11 amino acids. The CDR3 DNA sequence: TGTGCCAGCAATAGCGGGACTACGCAGTATTTT. It codes for CASNSGTTQYF.